This T cell receptor beta chain was obtained from a study of T cell repertoires in cytomegalovirus infection (dated by TCRdb to about 2019). About the investigation overall: Donor HLA type was relevant to the analysis, because carriage of CMV infection together with the matching HLA type was indicated by public TCR beta signatures. Broader findings and caveats from the paper: Carriers of CMV infection plus the relevant HLA type were discriminated by the cumulative frequency of public TCR beta family members in the study cohort and in an independent roughly 340-donor cohort. The ex vivo response was dominated by HLA-C-restricted CMV-specific TCR beta clonotypes, which also provided the single most frequent clonotype in two of eight donors.

Per the germline V gene (reference sequence), MNHEY is the CDR1 and SMNVEV is the CDR2. V is pruned by 8 bases and J by 5 bases, leaving 12 bases of the junction without a gene match. The CDR3 has 15 amino acids, counting both end residues. Here the CDR3 DNA is all that survives: 45 bases in frame from base 1. With regard to this clonotype: Its antigen is not yet known. The CDR3 ends on some other residue instead of the conserved phenylalanine or tryptophan, so this is likely a read error.

Sequencing used an Illumina HiSeq 1500. TCRdb reprocessing: public reads trimmed at Q25 with fastp, clones called with MiXCR, in-frame beta chains kept. When rows share a CDR3 protein, they turn into one entry using the most common DNA and genes. For this sample there are 630,000 or so distinct CDR3 sequences; 20% to 25% appear just once. 8% of the sample is held by the ten biggest clonotypes. The receptor comes from a human donor in good health (CMV status not recorded). Some clones in this sample may be carry-over from other donors' samples. The sample consisted of CD8+ T cells from PBMCs. In this chain, TRBV27 is recombined with TRBJ2-1; the junction holds 7 bases that match TRBD2. In nucleotide form, the sequence is TGTGCCAGCTCCGGGGAGGGAGACGGGCACAATGAGCAGTTCCTC. Its protein reads: CASSGEGDGHNEQFL.